This passage covers 27 T cell receptor beta chains from one sample sequenced in a study of CD8+ T cells in alopecia areata. Sample treatment: oral pan-JAK inhibitor, 5-10 mg twice daily. Isolated RNA was reverse transcribed into cDNA used as the sequencing template. Sequencing used immunoSEQ multiplex PCR; TCRdb keeps in-frame clones, though not all of them. The profile shows 190,000 or so clones, roughly 50% of them singletons. Sequencing was performed on CD4+ T cells sorted from blood, taken at week 24, from a patient treated with tofacitinib. The receptors stem from a human donor with alopecia areata.

CDR3 bases: TGTGCCAGCAGCTACCTAACCTCCGGGGAGCTGTTTTTT. It translates to CASSYLTSGELFF. The chain links TRBV5-5 to TRBJ2-2; the D is unclear. Looked up from germline, CDR1 is SGHKS and CDR2 is YYEKEE (reference sequence). The CDR3 spans 13 residues. Trimming removed 3 bases at V and 6 bases at J, with 9 bases between.

The chain combines TRBV7-8 with TRBJ2-1; D remains ambiguous. CDR1 and CDR2 (germline): SGHVS, FQNEAQ. This CDR3 has 13 residues. Trimming stripped 2 bases from V and 8 bases from J, with 10 bases between. The chain's CDR3 is CASSLSAHDEQFF. The CDR3 nucleotides read TGTGCCAGCAGCTTAAGCGCCCACGATGAGCAGTTCTTC.

For the CDR3, the DNA is TGCGCCAGCAGCTTGGAGGTGCAGAGCTCCTATAATTCACCCCTCCACTTT. Amino acids: CASSLEVQSSYNSPLHF. The chain couples TRBV5-1 to TRBJ1-6, with no clear D. Germline CDR1 and CDR2: SGHRS and YFSETQ. Trimming left V 0 bases short and J 0 bases short, with 10 bases between. The CDR3 totals 17 residues.

As for this clone: Other DNA sequences in this specimen translate into the identical CDR3. The chain carries TRBV5-6 and TRBJ2-1; the match to TRBD1 covers 7 bases. V trimming: 2 bases; J trimming: 0 bases; junction bases outside the gene matches: 2. The CDR3 runs 15 residues. Germline-derived CDR1 and CDR2 are SGHDT and YYEEEE. DNA for the CDR3: TGTGCCAGCAGCTTACAGGGGCCCTCCTACAATGAGCAGTTCTTC. Its translation: CASSLQGPSYNEQFF.

This clone was counted only a few times. This chain joins TRBV28 and TRBJ1-2; possibly TRBD1 for D (6 bases). CDR3 length: 13 amino acids. CDR1 and CDR2 (germline): MDHEN, SYDVKM. V lost 6 bases and J lost 4, with 12 bases in between. In DNA, the CDR3 is TGTGCCAGCAGCTCTACGGACAGCTATGGCTACACCTTC. Translating gives CASSSTDSYGYTF.

The chain has TRBV29-1 and TRBJ1-2; D ambiguous. This CDR3 contains 13 residues. Germline loops: CDR1 SQVTM, CDR2 ANQGSEA. Trimming left V 4 bases short and J 6 bases short, with 15 bases between. Here the CDR3 reads CSVGMNPVHGYTF. CDR3 bases: TGCAGCGTTGGCATGAACCCGGTCCATGGCTACACCTTC.

The genes are TRBV7-9 and TRBJ2-1; no clear D. CDR3 length equals 11 residues. V gave up 3 bases and J gave up 7 bases, with 4 bases separating them. Germline V gene data show CDR1 as SEHNR and CDR2 as FQNEAQ (reference sequence). This CDR3 is CASSFANEQFF. In nucleotides, the CDR3 is TGTGCCAGCAGCTTTGCGAATGAGCAGTTCTTC.

The J gene is TRBJ1-2, the V gene TRBV29-1; perhaps TRBD1 as D (5 bases). CDR3 size: 12 residues. V lost 3 bases and J lost 4, with 9 bases in between. Per the germline V gene, CDR1 is SQVTM and CDR2 is ANQGSEA. CDR3 residues: CSVDQGFYGYTF. The CDR3 nucleotides are TGCAGCGTTGATCAGGGCTTCTATGGCTACACCTTC. The full variable domain, with the rest looked up from reference TRBV29-1 and TRBJ1-2, is SAVISQKPSRDICQRGTSLTIQCQVDSQVTMMFWYRQQPGQSLTLIATANQGSEATYESGFVIDKFPISRPNLTFSTLTVSNMSPEDSSIYLCSVDQGFYGYTFGSGTRLTVV.

The chain combines TRBV30 with TRBJ2-3; 14 bases are a match to TRBD2. V was clipped by 2 bases and J by 1 base; unmatched bases: 2. This CDR3 has 16 amino acids. Germline assignment: CDR1 GTSNPN and CDR2 SVGIG (reference sequence). The CDR3 sequence: CAWSRGLAGGTDTQYF. The CDR3 bases are TGTGCCTGGAGTCGGGGACTAGCGGGAGGCACAGATACGCAGTATTTT.

The chain recombines TRBV5-1 with TRBJ2-7; D gene uncertain. This CDR3 region has 12 residues. The germline gives CDR1 SGHRS, CDR2 YFSETQ. Trimming took 5 bases from V and 4 from J, leaving 10 bases between them. CDR3 DNA sequence: TGCGCCAGCAGGATTGACAATTACGAGCAGTACTTC. Amino acid sequence: CASRIDNYEQYF.

This clone was seen a handful of times. The gene calls are TRBV5-8 and TRBJ2-7, with 8 nucleotides matching TRBD2. Germline assignment: CDR1 SGHTS and CDR2 YDEGEE. CDR3 length equals 13 residues. V was pared by 4 bases and J by 1 base, with 1 base of the junction left unmatched. The CDR3 is CASSRLASYEQYF. The CDR3 DNA reads as TGTGCCAGCAGCCGACTAGCGTCCTACGAGCAGTACTTC. Full variable domain (remainder filled in from reference TRBV5-8 and TRBJ2-7): EAGVTQSPTHLIKTRGQQATLRCSPISGHTSVYWYQQALGLGLQFLLWYDEGEERNRGNFPPRFSGRQFPNYSSELNVNALELEDSALYLCASSRLASYEQYFGPGTRLTVT.

This clone was counted between two and nine times. The V gene is TRBV18, the J gene TRBJ1-1; 9 bases are shared with TRBD1. CDR3 size: 14 residues. Looked up from germline, CDR1 is KGHSH and CDR2 is LQKENI. V dropped 6 bases and J dropped 4; count of bases not matched to a gene: 6. The CDR3 nucleotides are TGTGCCAGCTCGACGACAGGGGGTGTCACTGAAGCTTTCTTT. Translating gives CASSTTGGVTEAFF.

The V call is TRBV28, the J call TRBJ2-7; D is unclear. Looked up from germline, CDR1 is MDHEN and CDR2 is SYDVKM. This CDR3 contains 12 residues. Trimming took 5 bases from V and 0 from J, leaving 5 bases between them. The CDR3 protein is CASSLYSYEQYF. As DNA, the CDR3 is TGTGCCAGCAGTCTCTACTCCTACGAGCAGTACTTC.

The chain has TRBV28 and TRBJ2-5; D could derive from TRBD1 or TRBD2 (5 bases each). V lost 6 bases to trimming and J lost 5 bases, with 13 bases between them. The length of the CDR3 is 13 residues. Germline loops: CDR1 MDHEN, CDR2 SYDVKM. CDR3: CASRDPGTETQYF. In nucleotides, the CDR3 is TGTGCCAGCAGGGATCCAGGGACGGAGACCCAGTACTTC.

The chain has TRBV2 and TRBJ2-5; no firm D call. The CDR3 runs to 13 residues. Germline lookup yields CDR1 SNHLY and CDR2 FYNNEI. V lost 4 bases, J lost 2 bases, and 8 bases lay in between. The chain's CDR3 is CASSGQKQETQYF. The CDR3 coding sequence is TGTGCCAGCAGTGGGCAGAAACAAGAGACCCAGTACTTC.

Here the CDR3 reads CALGSNSYEQYF. The CDR3 DNA reads TGTGCCCTTGGCTCAAACTCCTACGAGCAGTACTTC. The chain carries TRBV30 and TRBJ2-7; D gene ambiguous. The CDR3 is 12 amino acids. The V end lost 8 bases, the J end lost 0 bases, and 11 bases lay between the germline ends. The germline gives CDR1 GTSNPN, CDR2 SVGIG (reference sequence).

This clone was observed a handful of times. Here the CDR3 DNA reads TGTGCCCTCCTTGCATCTCGTACAGATACGCAGTATTTT. Protein sequence: CALLASRTDTQYF. The gene calls are TRBV30 and TRBJ2-3, with D uncertain. The CDR3 has 13 residues. CDR1 is GTSNPN, CDR2 SVGIG, per germline (reference sequence). Trimming shortened V by 8 bases and J by 3 bases, and 15 bases separated the two germline ends.

This chain's CDR3 is CATSRIAGLGEKLFF. For the CDR3, the DNA is TGTGCCACCAGCAGGATCGCAGGGCTAGGAGAAAAACTGTTTTTT. V is TRBV15 and J is TRBJ1-4; a weak D match, TRBD1 (5 bases). The germline gives CDR1 LNHNV, CDR2 YYDKDF (reference sequence). V lost 3 bases and J lost 8, with 16 bases in between. The CDR3 has 15 residues.

This clone was found a few times. Other nucleotide sequences in the sample specify the same CDR3. The chain has TRBV29-1 and TRBJ2-3; D perhaps matches TRBD2 (5 bases). CDR3 length equals 12 residues. Germline lookup yields CDR1 SQVTM and CDR2 ANQGSEA. The ends were cut back, 1 base at V and 3 bases at J, with 5 bases in the middle. Written as DNA, the CDR3 is TGCAGCGTTGAAGGAGGGACAGATACGCAGTATTTT. It specifies CSVEGGTDTQYF.

A few counts support this clone. The genes are TRBV11-2 and TRBJ2-4, with a weak D call TRBD2 (5 bases). CDR3 length: 13 residues. Trimming removed 5 bases at V and 7 bases at J, with 12 bases between. The germline V gene encodes CDR1 SGHAT and CDR2 FQNNGV. Written as DNA, the CDR3 is TGTGCCAGCAGCCAGGAGCCGGGGAACATTCAGTACTTC. Protein product: CASSQEPGNIQYF.

This chain connects TRBV28 to TRBJ1-4; no firm D call. Trimming removed 3 bases at V and 10 bases at J, with 9 bases between. CDR1 MDHEN and CDR2 SYDVKM come from the germline V gene. The CDR3 runs 12 residues. The chain's CDR3 is CASSLTEGKLFF. In DNA, the CDR3 is TGTGCCAGCAGTTTGACGGAGGGAAAACTGTTTTTT.

This chain uses TRBV5-1 with TRBJ2-3, with D possibly matching TRBD1 (6 bases). From germline, CDR1 is SGHRS and CDR2 YFSETQ. This CDR3 region has 18 residues. V gave up 3 bases and J gave up 4 bases, with 24 bases separating them. In DNA form, the CDR3 reads TGCGCCAGCAGCTCGCTCAAACAAACAGGGTATCGGGCAGATACGCAGTATTTT. Residues: CASSSLKQTGYRADTQYF.

This chain links TRBV6-5 with TRBJ2-3, with D tentatively TRBD1 or TRBD2 (5 bases each). V shed 2 bases and J shed 5 bases, with 8 bases lying between them. The germline CDR1 and CDR2 sequences are MNHEY and SVGAGI. CDR3 size: 13 residues. Here the CDR3 DNA reads TGTGCCAGCAGTTACCCGGGGCAAGATACGCAGTATTTT. Its translation: CASSYPGQDTQYF.

The chain recombines TRBV27 with TRBJ2-5; D is undetermined. With 1 base removed from V and 2 bases from J, the gap between germline ends came to 11 bases. The CDR3 covers 15 residues. CDR1 and CDR2 (germline): MNHEY, SMNVEV (reference sequence). The CDR3 protein is CASSLFNGWQETQYF. The CDR3 DNA is TGTGCCAGCAGTTTATTCAATGGGTGGCAAGAGACCCAGTACTTC.

The chain employs TRBV5-1 and TRBJ1-6, with D uncertain. This CDR3 has 15 residues. CDR1 is SGHRS, CDR2 YFSETQ, per germline. Trimming removed 0 bases from V and 4 bases from J, with 8 bases in between. The CDR3 nucleotides are TGCGCCAGCAGCTTGGACCAGCCTTATAATTCACCCCTCCACTTT. Protein product: CASSLDQPYNSPLHF.

The rearrangement links TRBV14 to TRBJ1-1; D unresolved. V was cut by 1 base and J by 10 bases, with 13 bases left in between. CDR3 length equals 13 residues. Germline CDR1 and CDR2: SGHDN and FVKESK. CDR3 sequence: CASSQGPAGVAFF. The CDR3 nucleotides are TGTGCCAGCAGCCAAGGACCGGCCGGTGTAGCTTTCTTT.

This clone turned up a few times. This CDR3 is also generated by other DNA sequences in the sample. V usage is TRBV5-1 and J usage is TRBJ2-1, with D maybe TRBD2 (5 bases). This CDR3 has 13 residues. Trimming stripped 2 bases from V and 5 bases from J, with 8 bases between. Germline V lookup: CDR1 SGHRS, CDR2 YFSETQ. This chain's CDR3 is CASSFSGNNEQFF. DNA of the CDR3: TGCGCCAGCAGCTTTTCGGGGAACAATGAGCAGTTCTTC.